The 19 T cell receptor beta chains given below trace back to one sample, sequenced in a study of T cell changes during pregnancy in multiple sclerosis. The table came from immunoSEQ multiplex PCR; TCRdb's copy has only in-frame clones and leaves some out. The sample yields 75,000 to 100,000 clones, roughly nine tenths seen once. The input for sequencing was peripheral blood, taken in the second trimester of pregnancy. The receptors shown here come from a female donor in good health, enrolled as a control in a pregnancy study.

V and J are TRBV5-6 and TRBJ2-3; 13 bases are a match to TRBD2. V dropped 3 bases and J dropped 2; count of bases not matched to a gene: 9. CDR1 and CDR2 (germline): SGHDT, YYEEEE. The CDR3 is made up of 18 amino acids. In DNA form, the CDR3 reads TGTGCCAGCAGCTATACTAGCGGGGGGGGTTTGTACACAGATACGCAGTATTTT. Encoded protein: CASSYTSGGGLYTDTQYF.

The chain recombines TRBV6-4 with TRBJ1-2, with 8 positions matching TRBD1. Germline trimming cut 0 bases from V and 8 bases from J; bases unmatched to any gene: 17. The CDR3 is made up of 18 amino acids. The V gene's germline CDR1 is MRHNA and CDR2 SNTAGT. The CDR3 bases are TGTGCCAGCAGTGACTCGATTTCACAGGGGGGATTCCTGGGAGGCTACACCTTC. Translated, it gives CASSDSISQGGFLGGYTF.

The V and J genes are TRBV9 and TRBJ1-4; D might be TRBD1 (6 bases). Between the trimmed V and J ends, which lost 4 bases and 6 bases, there was a span of 13 bases. CDR3 length: 14 amino acids. Germline loops: CDR1 SGDLS, CDR2 YYNGEE. CDR3: CASSPGGGDEKLFF. The CDR3 coding sequence is TGTGCCAGCAGCCCGGGAGGGGGTGATGAAAAACTGTTTTTT.

The V and J genes are TRBV10-2 and TRBJ2-3; 7 bases fit TRBD2. The V and J ends lost 1 base and 5 bases, in that order; junction bases with no gene match: 9. The CDR3 loop spans 16 amino acids. Germline V gene sequence: CDR1 WSHSY, CDR2 SAAADI. CDR3 amino acids: CASSEWGGGSGDTQYF. In DNA, the CDR3 is TGCGCCAGCAGTGAGTGGGGGGGAGGGTCTGGAGATACGCAGTATTTT.

In regard to this clone: In the same sample, other DNA sequences code for this CDR3. V and J are TRBV9 and TRBJ2-1; the D gene is possibly TRBD1 (5 bases). CDR1 and CDR2 (germline): SGDLS, YYNGEE. V was trimmed by 2 bases and J by 7 bases, leaving 7 bases between them. The CDR3 has 12 residues. CDR3 residues: CASSVRVNEQFF. The CDR3 nucleotides are TGTGCCAGCAGCGTCAGGGTTAATGAGCAGTTCTTC.

V and J are TRBV5-1 and TRBJ2-3; D remains ambiguous. The CDR3 is 14 residues long. Trimming took 2 bases from V and 0 from J, leaving 7 bases between them. Germline V gene data show CDR1 as SGHRS and CDR2 as YFSETQ. The CDR3 DNA sequence: TGCGCCAGCAGCTTCCAACTCAGCACAGATACGCAGTATTTT. It codes for CASSFQLSTDTQYF.

The gene calls are TRBV6-5 and TRBJ1-2, with 7 bases that match TRBD1. Germline CDR1 is MNHEY and CDR2 is SVGAGI. V lost 6 bases to trimming and J lost 7 bases; unmatched junction nucleotides: 5. This CDR3 region has 12 residues. CDR3 in amino acids: CASSDRERGYTF. The CDR3 nucleotides read TGTGCCAGCAGCGACAGGGAACGTGGCTACACCTTC.

The chain employs TRBV27 and TRBJ1-2, with a tentative D call TRBD1 (6 bases). The germline V and J ends were trimmed by 6 bases and 0 bases, with 20 bases remaining between them. Germline CDR1 and CDR2: MNHEY and SMNVEV (reference sequence). The CDR3 extends over 17 amino acids. In DNA, the CDR3 is TGTGCCAGCAGCGCGTCAGGGGCCGCTAAAACTAACTATGGCTACACCTTC. This encodes CASSASGAAKTNYGYTF.

V usage is TRBV29-1 and J usage is TRBJ2-7; 13 bases match TRBD2. The CDR3 covers 14 residues. Germline CDR1 is SQVTM and CDR2 is ANQGSEA. With 6 bases clipped from V and 6 bases from J, the junction kept 8 bases outside the gene matches. The CDR3 protein is CSVAGTSGTSEQYF. CDR3 bases: TGCAGCGTGGCCGGGACTAGCGGGACCTCCGAGCAGTACTTC.

The chain links TRBV5-4 to TRBJ1-2, with TRBD1 matching 8 bases. Germline CDR1 reads SGHNT; CDR2 reads YYREEE (reference sequence). The CDR3 is 14 amino acids. J lost 8 bases, V lost 0 bases, and 6 bases had no gene match. CDR3 nucleotide sequence: TGTGCCAGCAGCTTGGCGCTGGGGACAGGCGGCTACACCTTC. It is translated as CASSLALGTGGYTF.

This clone was seen just once. J is TRBJ2-1 and V is TRBV4-1; no firm D call. The CDR3 extends over 14 amino acids. Germline CDR1 reads MGHRA; CDR2 reads YSYEKL. Trimming took off 0 bases at V and 13 bases at J, with 16 bases between the two ends. For the CDR3, the DNA is TGCGCCAGCAGCCAAGATCCAGCGAGAGGCCCCCAGTTCTTC. Protein: CASSQDPARGPQFF.

The chain is built from TRBV5-1 and TRBJ2-3; weak D call: TRBD1 (6 bases). Germline V CDR1 and CDR2: SGHRS, YFSETQ. The ends were cut back, 4 bases at V and 2 bases at J, with 11 bases in the middle. CDR3 size: 14 residues. CDR3 nucleotide sequence: TGCGCCAGCAGCCCCTGGGACAACACAGATACGCAGTATTTT. This sequence encodes CASSPWDNTDTQYF.

The CDR3 DNA follows: TGTGCCAGCAGCTCTCAGCAAGAGACCCAGTACTTC. Translating gives CASSSQQETQYF. This chain uses TRBV7-9 with TRBJ2-5; D not certain. V gave up 4 bases and J gave up 2 bases, with 5 bases separating them. The CDR3 totals 12 residues. The germline gives CDR1 SEHNR, CDR2 FQNEAQ (reference sequence).

The V gene is TRBV5-1, the J gene TRBJ1-5, with D tentatively TRBD1 (5 bases). The CDR3 consists of 14 residues. CDR1 SGHRS and CDR2 YFSETQ come from the germline V gene. Trimming stripped 5 bases from V and 5 bases from J, with 14 bases between. The CDR3 loop is CASRPGWADQPQHF. In DNA, the CDR3 is TGCGCCAGCAGACCAGGGTGGGCCGATCAGCCCCAGCATTTT. Looking up the rest from reference TRBV5-1 and TRBJ1-5 gives the full variable domain: KAGVTQTPRYLIKTRGQQVTLSCSPISGHRSVSWYQQTPGQGLQFLFEYFSETQRNKGNFPGRFSGRQFSNSRSEMNVSTLELGDSALYLCASRPGWADQPQHFGDGTRLSIL.

This chain joins TRBV5-1 and TRBJ2-7, with 10 bases that match TRBD1. V dropped 3 bases and J dropped 4; count of bases not matched to a gene: 4. This CDR3 has 14 residues. Germline CDR1 reads SGHRS; CDR2 reads YFSETQ. CDR3 DNA sequence: TGCGCCAGCAGCTCGTGGGACAGGGGTTACGAGCAGTACTTC. Translation: CASSSWDRGYEQYF.

DNA for the CDR3: TGTGCCAGCAGATTATGGGGCGCGGGAGATGAGCAGTTCTTC. As protein: CASRLWGAGDEQFF. J is TRBJ2-1 and V is TRBV5-6; 7 positions agree with TRBD2. The CDR3 runs to 14 residues. Germline loops: CDR1 SGHDT, CDR2 YYEEEE. V was pared by 5 bases and J by 8 bases, with 10 bases of the junction left unmatched.

V usage is TRBV28 and J usage is TRBJ2-1, with 8 bases fitting TRBD2. From germline, CDR1 is MDHEN and CDR2 SYDVKM. With 3 bases clipped from V and 0 bases from J, the junction kept 16 bases outside the gene matches. This CDR3 is 20 amino acids long. This CDR3 is CASSFGVSGNRWSSYNEQFF. For the CDR3, the DNA is TGTGCCAGCAGTTTCGGGGTTAGCGGGAATCGGTGGAGCTCCTACAATGAGCAGTTCTTC.

V gene TRBV28 combines with J gene TRBJ1-3, with 7 bases fitting TRBD1. The CDR3 sequence is 14 residues long. Germline V gene data show CDR1 as MDHEN and CDR2 as SYDVKM. V trimming: 5 bases; J trimming: 2 bases; junction bases outside the gene matches: 3. The CDR3 sequence: CASSIGTAGNTIYF. CDR3 sequence (DNA): TGTGCCAGCAGTATCGGGACAGCTGGAAACACCATATATTTT.

This sequence joins TRBV6-6 and TRBJ1-2; TRBD1 matches 9 bases. Trimming took 7 bases from V and 8 from J; bases not matched to a gene: 11. This CDR3 comprises 14 residues. The germline gives CDR1 MNHNY, CDR2 SVGAGI (reference sequence). CDR3 protein: CASIKRDREEGYTF. Here the CDR3 DNA reads TGTGCCAGCATCAAACGGGACAGGGAGGAGGGCTACACCTTC.